This T cell receptor beta chain was identified during a study of T cells in Graves' hyperthyroidism and ophthalmopathy. This clonotype came up many times. The CDR3 is 15 residues long. The V and J ends lost 6 bases and 3 bases respectively, with 15 bases between them. CDR1 SGHTA and CDR2 FQGNSA come from the germline V gene. RNA transcripts yielded amplified TCR beta CDR3 regions. The HTBI primer set drove a first-round RT-PCR of the TCR CDR3. TCRdb itself ran the multiplex PCR reads through MiXCR, one entry per CDR3 protein. In the table there are around 440,000 distinct CDR3 sequences, roughly 14% of which are singletons.

What was sequenced was blood. The rearrangement links TRBV7-2 to TRBJ1-5; the D gene is possibly TRBD1 (5 bases). This sequence originates from a woman aged 18 to 35 with Graves' hyperthyroidism. CDR3 protein: CASRGMGPTNQPQHF. CDR3 DNA: TGTGCCAGCAGGGGAATGGGACCCACCAATCAGCCCCAGCATTTT.